These T cell receptor beta chains were read from a single sample in a study of shared clonotypes between healthy human individuals. Profiling relied on immunoSEQ multiplex PCR, and the TCRdb table lists in-frame clones only, not all of them. The sample has roughly 2,500,000 clones; over 85% are singletons. The sequencing sample was made of naive CD4+ T cells from PBMCs. All receptors derive from a man aged 18 to 30 in good health. Some clones in this sample may be carry-over from other donors' samples. Both conserved end residues are trimmed from each CDR3. The D gene is left open where the match is weak.

v_call d_call cdr3_aa
TRBV28 . ASSTQLGIPYNEQF
TRBV30 . AWERGRNQPQH
TRBV30 . AWSAPGLPEF
TRBV4-1 TRBD1 ASSPGTGGNNEKLF
TRBV2 TRBD1 ASSYRDSTYNEQF
TRBV5-1 . ASSLDGLGGPDGYT
TRBV7-9 . ASSSDRNYEQY
TRBV6-6 . ASSYGGQLEAF
TRBV11-1 . ASSLLREADEQF
TRBV11-2 . ASSVTGFTGELF
TRBV5-1 TRBD1 ASSLAGTGNEKLF
TRBV29-1 . SVEDRPSGHGGYLSYNEQF